This TCR beta chain derives from a study of T cell responses to AZD1222 COVID-19 vaccine. Profiled with immunoSEQ multiplex PCR; TCRdb holds only in-frame clones, not every one. The profile shows about 150,000 clones, about 85% of them singletons. The junction had 5 bases not matched to a gene; V was cut back by 2 bases and J by 5 bases. The germline V gene encodes CDR1 SGHTA and CDR2 FQGNSA. This CDR3 is 16 amino acids long. The sequencing used peripheral blood, collected after recovery from COVID-19. The sequence was obtained from an adult who had recovered from COVID-19. This chain uses TRBV7-2 with TRBJ2-1; 11 nucleotides agree with TRBD1. The CDR3 sequence: CASSLLGTGGNNEQFF. DNA of the CDR3: TGTGCCAGCAGCTTACTTGGGACAGGGGGTAACAATGAGCAGTTCTTC. The whole variable domain, remainder taken from reference TRBV7-2 and TRBJ2-1, is GAGVSQSPSNKVTEKGKDVELRCDPISGHTALYWYRQSLGQGLEFLIYFQGNSAPDKSGLPSDRFSAERTGGSVSTLTIQRTQQEDSAVYLCASSLLGTGGNNEQFFGPGTRLTVL.